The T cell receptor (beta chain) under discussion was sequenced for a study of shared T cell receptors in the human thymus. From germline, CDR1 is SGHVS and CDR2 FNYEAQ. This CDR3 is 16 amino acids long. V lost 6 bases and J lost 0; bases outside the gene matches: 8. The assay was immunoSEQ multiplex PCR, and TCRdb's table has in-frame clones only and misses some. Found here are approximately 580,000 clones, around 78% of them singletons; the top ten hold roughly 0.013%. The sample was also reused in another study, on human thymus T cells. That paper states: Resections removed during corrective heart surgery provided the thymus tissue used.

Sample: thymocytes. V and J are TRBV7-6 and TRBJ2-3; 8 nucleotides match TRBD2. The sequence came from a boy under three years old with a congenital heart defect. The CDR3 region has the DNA TGTGCCAGCAGTCCCTCTGGGACTAGGAGCACAGATACGCAGTATTTT. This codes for CASSPSGTRSTDTQYF. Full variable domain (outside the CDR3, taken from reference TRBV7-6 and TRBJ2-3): GAGVSQSPRYKVTKRGQDVALRCDPISGHVSLYWYRQALGQGPEFLTYFNYEAQQDKSGLPNDRFSAERPEGSISTLTIQRTEQRDSAMYRCASSPSGTRSTDTQYFGPGTRLTVL.